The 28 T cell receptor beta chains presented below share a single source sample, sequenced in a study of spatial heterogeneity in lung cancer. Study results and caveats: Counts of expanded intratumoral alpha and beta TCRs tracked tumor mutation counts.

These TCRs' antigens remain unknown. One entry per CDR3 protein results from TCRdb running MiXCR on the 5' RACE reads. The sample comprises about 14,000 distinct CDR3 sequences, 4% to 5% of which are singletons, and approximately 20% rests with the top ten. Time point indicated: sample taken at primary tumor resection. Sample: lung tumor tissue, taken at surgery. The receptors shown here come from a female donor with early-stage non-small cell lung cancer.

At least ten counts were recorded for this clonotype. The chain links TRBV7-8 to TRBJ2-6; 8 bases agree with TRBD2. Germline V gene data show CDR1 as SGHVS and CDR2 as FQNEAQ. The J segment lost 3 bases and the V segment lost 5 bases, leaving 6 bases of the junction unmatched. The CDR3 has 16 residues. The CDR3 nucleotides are TGTGCCAGCAGCCGGGAGGGTCCCGGTGGGGCCAACGTCCTGACTTTC. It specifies CASSREGPGGANVLTF. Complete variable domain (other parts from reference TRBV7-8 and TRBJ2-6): GAGVSQSPRYKVAKRGQDVALRCDPISGHVSLFWYQQALGQGPEFLTYFQNEAQLDKSGLPSDRFFAERPEGSVSTLKIQRTQQEDSAVYLCASSREGPGGANVLTFGAGSRLTVL.

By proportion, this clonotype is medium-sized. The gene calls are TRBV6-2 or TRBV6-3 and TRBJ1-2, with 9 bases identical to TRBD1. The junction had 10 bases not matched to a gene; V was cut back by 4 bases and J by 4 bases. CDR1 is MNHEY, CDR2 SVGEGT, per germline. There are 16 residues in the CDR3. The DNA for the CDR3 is TGTGCCAGCAGTTCCACCGCGACAGGGGGAAGCTATGGCTACACCTTC. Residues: CASSSTATGGSYGYTF.

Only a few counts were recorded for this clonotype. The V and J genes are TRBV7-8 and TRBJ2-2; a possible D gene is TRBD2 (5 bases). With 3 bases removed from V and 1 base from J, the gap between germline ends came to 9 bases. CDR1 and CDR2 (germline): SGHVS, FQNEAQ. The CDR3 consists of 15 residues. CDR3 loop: CASSFNRENTGELFF. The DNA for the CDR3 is TGTGCCAGCAGCTTTAACCGGGAGAACACCGGGGAGCTGTTTTTT.

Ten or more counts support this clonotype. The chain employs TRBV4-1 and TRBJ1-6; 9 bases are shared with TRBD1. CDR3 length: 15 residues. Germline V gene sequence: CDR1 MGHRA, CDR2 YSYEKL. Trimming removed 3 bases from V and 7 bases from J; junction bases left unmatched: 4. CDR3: CASSQDRGRNSPLHF. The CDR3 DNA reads TGCGCCAGCAGCCAGGACAGGGGAAGAAATTCACCCCTCCACTTT.

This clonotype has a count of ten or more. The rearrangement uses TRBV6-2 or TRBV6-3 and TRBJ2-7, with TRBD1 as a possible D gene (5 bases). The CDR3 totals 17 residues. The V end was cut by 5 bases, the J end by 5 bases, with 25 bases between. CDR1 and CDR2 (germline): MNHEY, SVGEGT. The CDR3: CASSPSYRQGPQHEQYF. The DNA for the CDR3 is TGTGCCAGCAGTCCCTCGTATCGTCAGGGTCCTCAACACGAGCAGTACTTC.

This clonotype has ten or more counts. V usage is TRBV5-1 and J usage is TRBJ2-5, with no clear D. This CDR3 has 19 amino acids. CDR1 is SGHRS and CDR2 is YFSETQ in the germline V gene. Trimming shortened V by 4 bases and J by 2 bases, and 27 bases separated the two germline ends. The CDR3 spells CASSPRGVVSRDIQETQYF. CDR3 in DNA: TGCGCCAGCAGCCCGAGAGGTGTGGTATCCCGAGATATACAAGAGACCCAGTACTTC. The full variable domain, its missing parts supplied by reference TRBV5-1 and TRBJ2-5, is KAGVTQTPRYLIKTRGQQVTLSCSPISGHRSVSWYQQTPGQGLQFLFEYFSETQRNKGNFPGRFSGRQFSNSRSEMNVSTLELGDSALYLCASSPRGVVSRDIQETQYFGPGTRLLVL.

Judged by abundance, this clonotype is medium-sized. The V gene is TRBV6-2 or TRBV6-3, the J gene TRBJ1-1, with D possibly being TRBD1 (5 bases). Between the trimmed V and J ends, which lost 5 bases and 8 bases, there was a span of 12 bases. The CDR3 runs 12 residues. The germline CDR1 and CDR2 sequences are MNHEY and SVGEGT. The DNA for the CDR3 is TGTGCCAGCAGTCACGGGACCCTCGAAGCTTTCTTT. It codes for CASSHGTLEAFF.

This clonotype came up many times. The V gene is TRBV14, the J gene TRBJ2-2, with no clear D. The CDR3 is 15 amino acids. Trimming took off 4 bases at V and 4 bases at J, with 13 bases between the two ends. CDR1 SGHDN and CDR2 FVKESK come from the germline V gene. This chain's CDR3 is CASSRFEPSTGELFF. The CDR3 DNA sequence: TGTGCCAGCAGCCGATTCGAGCCGAGCACCGGGGAGCTGTTTTTT.

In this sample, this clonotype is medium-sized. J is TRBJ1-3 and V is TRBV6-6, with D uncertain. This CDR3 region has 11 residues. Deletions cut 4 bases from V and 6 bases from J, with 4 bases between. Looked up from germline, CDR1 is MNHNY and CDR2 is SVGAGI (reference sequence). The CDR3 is CASSSENTIYF. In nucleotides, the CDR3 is TGTGCCAGCAGTTCGGAAAACACCATATATTTT.

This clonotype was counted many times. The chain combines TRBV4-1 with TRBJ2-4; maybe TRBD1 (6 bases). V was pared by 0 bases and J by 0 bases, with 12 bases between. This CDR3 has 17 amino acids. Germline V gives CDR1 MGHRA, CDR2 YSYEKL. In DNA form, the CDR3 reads TGCGCCAGCAGCCAAGATGGTGGCAGGGGAGCCAAAAACATTCAGTACTTC. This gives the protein CASSQDGGRGAKNIQYF.

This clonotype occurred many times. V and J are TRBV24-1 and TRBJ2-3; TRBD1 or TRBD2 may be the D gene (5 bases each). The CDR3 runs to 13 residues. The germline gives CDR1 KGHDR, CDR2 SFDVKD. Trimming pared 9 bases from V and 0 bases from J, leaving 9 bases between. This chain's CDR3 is CATGDHSTDTQYF. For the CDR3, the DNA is TGTGCCACCGGGGACCATAGCACAGATACGCAGTATTTT.

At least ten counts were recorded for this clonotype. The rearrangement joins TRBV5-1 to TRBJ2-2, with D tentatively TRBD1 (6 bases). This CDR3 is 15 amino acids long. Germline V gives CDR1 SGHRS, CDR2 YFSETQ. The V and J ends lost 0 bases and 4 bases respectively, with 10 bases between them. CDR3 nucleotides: TGCGCCAGCAGCTTGGGACAGGCCCCCACCGGGGAGCTGTTTTTT. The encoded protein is CASSLGQAPTGELFF.

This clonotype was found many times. The chain's CDR3 is CASSFLGQTETQYF. CDR3 DNA: TGTGCCAGCAGCTTTCTCGGACAGACTGAGACCCAGTACTTC. V gene TRBV7-2 combines with J gene TRBJ2-5; the D gene is possibly TRBD1 (6 bases). CDR1 and CDR2 from the germline V gene are SGHTA and FQGNSA. Between the trimmed V and J ends, which lost 3 bases and 5 bases, there was a span of 13 bases. The CDR3 totals 14 residues.

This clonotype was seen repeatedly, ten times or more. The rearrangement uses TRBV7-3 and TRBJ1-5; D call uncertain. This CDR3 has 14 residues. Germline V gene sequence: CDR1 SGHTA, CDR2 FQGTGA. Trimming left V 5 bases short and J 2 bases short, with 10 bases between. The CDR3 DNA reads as TGTGCCAGCAGCGCCCTTAATCGCAATCAGCCCCAGCATTTT. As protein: CASSALNRNQPQHF.

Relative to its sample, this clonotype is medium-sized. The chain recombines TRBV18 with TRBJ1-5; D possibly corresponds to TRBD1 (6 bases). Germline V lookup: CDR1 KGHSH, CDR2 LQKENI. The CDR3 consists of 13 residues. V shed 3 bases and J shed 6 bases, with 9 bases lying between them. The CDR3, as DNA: TGTGCCAGCTCACCCAAACAGGGTCAGCCCCAGCATTTT. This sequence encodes CASSPKQGQPQHF.

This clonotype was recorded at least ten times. The CDR3 sequence: CASSLRAGSTTEAFF. For the CDR3, the DNA is TGTGCCAGCAGCTTACGGGCAGGTTCGACGACTGAAGCTTTCTTT. The J gene is TRBJ1-1, the V gene TRBV7-2; D is ambiguous. CDR3 length: 15 amino acids. Germline assignment: CDR1 SGHTA and CDR2 FQGNSA. Deletions cut 2 bases from V and 5 bases from J, with 15 bases between. Full variable domain (outside the CDR3, taken from reference TRBV7-2 and TRBJ1-1): GAGVSQSPSNKVTEKGKDVELRCDPISGHTALYWYRQSLGQGLEFLIYFQGNSAPDKSGLPSDRFSAERTGGSVSTLTIQRTQQEDSAVYLCASSLRAGSTTEAFFGQGTRLTVV.

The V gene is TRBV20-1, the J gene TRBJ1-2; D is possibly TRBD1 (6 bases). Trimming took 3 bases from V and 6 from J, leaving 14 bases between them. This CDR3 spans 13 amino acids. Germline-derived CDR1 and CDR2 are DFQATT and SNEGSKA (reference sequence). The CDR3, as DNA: TGCAGTGCTAGTGGACAGAATAGCCATGGCTACACCTTC. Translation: CSASGQNSHGYTF.

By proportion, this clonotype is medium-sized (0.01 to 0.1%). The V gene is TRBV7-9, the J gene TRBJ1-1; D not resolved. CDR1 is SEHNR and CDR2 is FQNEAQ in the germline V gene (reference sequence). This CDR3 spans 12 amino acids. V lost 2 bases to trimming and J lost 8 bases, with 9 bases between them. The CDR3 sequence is CASSLSLSEAFF. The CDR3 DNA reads TGTGCCAGCAGCTTAAGTTTAAGCGAAGCTTTCTTT.

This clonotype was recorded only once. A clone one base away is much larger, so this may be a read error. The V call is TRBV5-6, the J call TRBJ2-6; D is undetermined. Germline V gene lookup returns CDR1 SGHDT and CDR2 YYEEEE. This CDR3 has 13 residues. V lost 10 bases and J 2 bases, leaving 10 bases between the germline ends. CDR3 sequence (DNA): TGTGCCGGCACGGTTACTGGGGCCAACGTCCTGACTTTC. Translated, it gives CAGTVTGANVLTF.

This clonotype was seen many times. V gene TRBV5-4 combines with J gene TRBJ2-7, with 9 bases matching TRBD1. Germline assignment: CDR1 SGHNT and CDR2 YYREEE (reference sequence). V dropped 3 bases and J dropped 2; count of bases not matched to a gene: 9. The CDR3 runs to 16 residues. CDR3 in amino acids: CASSSPSGTGTYEQYF. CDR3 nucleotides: TGTGCCAGCAGCTCACCTTCAGGGACAGGGACCTACGAGCAGTACTTC.

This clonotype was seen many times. CDR3: CASSLTGLGAFF. CDR3 bases: TGCGCCAGCAGCCTGACAGGGCTTGGGGCTTTCTTT. V gene TRBV5-1 combines with J gene TRBJ1-1, with TRBD1 matching 7 bases. This CDR3 has 12 residues. The J segment lost 11 bases and the V segment lost 4 bases, leaving 8 bases of the junction unmatched. Germline CDR1 reads SGHRS; CDR2 reads YFSETQ.

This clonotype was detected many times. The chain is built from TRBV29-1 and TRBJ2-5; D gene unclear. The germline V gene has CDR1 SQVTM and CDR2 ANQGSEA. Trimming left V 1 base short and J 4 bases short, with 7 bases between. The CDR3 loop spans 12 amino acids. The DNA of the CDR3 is TGCAGCGTTGAAGTGTACGGAGAGACCCAGTACTTC. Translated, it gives CSVEVYGETQYF.

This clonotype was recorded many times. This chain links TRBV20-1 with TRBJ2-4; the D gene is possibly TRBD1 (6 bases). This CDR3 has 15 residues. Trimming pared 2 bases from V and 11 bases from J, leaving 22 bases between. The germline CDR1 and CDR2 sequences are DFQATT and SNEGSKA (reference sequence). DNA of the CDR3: TGCAGTGCTAGACCCTCCGGGTCTCAAGGGGGTGTTCAGTACTTC. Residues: CSARPSGSQGGVQYF.

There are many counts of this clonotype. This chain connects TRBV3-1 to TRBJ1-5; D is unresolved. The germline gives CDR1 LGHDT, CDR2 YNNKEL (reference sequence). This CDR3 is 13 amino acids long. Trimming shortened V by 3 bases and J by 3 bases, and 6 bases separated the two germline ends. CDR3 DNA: TGTGCCAGCAGCCAGGGATTCAATCAGCCCCAGCATTTT. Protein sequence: CASSQGFNQPQHF.

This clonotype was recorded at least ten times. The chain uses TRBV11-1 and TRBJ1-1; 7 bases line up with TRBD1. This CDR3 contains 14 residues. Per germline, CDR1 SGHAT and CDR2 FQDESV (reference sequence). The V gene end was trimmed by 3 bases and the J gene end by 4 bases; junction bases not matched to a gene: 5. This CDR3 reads CASSFGTVGTEAFF. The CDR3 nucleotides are TGTGCCAGCAGCTTCGGGACAGTCGGCACTGAAGCTTTCTTT.

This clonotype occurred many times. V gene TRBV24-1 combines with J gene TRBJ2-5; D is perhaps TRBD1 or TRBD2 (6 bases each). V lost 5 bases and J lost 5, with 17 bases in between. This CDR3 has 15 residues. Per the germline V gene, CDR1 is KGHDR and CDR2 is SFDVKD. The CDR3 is CATSASRGGRETQYF. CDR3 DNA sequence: TGTGCCACCAGTGCCTCGAGAGGGGGGCGGGAGACCCAGTACTTC.

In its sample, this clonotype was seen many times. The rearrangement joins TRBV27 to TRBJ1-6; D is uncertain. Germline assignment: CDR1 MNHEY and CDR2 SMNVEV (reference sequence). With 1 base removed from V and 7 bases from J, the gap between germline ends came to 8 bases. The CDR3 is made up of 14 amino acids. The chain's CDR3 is CASSLFWGNSPLHF. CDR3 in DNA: TGTGCCAGCAGTTTATTCTGGGGAAATTCACCCCTCCACTTT.

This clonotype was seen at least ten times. The CDR3 loop is CASSSGRGMNTEAFF. The CDR3 DNA reads as TGTGCCAGCAGCTCTGGGAGGGGCATGAACACTGAAGCTTTCTTT. The rearrangement uses TRBV5-5 and TRBJ1-1; tentative D call: TRBD1 (5 bases). The CDR3 runs to 15 residues. CDR1 and CDR2 from the germline V gene are SGHKS and YYEKEE (reference sequence). Between the trimmed V and J ends, which lost 3 bases and 0 bases, there was a span of 12 bases.